The clone carrying this TCR beta chain showed up many times. The antigen is undetermined. No conserved phenylalanine or tryptophan ends this CDR3, so it is likely a read error. This sample stems from a study of Graves' ophthalmopathy and Graves' hyperthyroidism. Using RNA transcripts, the TCR beta CDR3 regions were amplified. Second-round multiplex PCR came after a first-round RT-PCR that employed HTBI primers. One entry per CDR3 protein, called by TCRdb with MiXCR from the multiplex PCR reads. The data contain roughly 410,000 distinct CDR3 sequences, just over 15% of them singletons. This CDR3 is built from 15 residues. Germline V gene sequence: CDR1 DFQATT, CDR2 SNEGSKA (reference sequence). The ends were cut back, 5 bases at V and 0 bases at J, with 14 bases in the middle. Study-wide findings and caveats: With almost 90% sensitivity and around 80% specificity, a 13-signature model separated ophthalmopathy from stable hyperthyroidism. Appearing in blood as well were most expanded thyroid clonotypes above 0.001 frequency. Ophthalmopathy progression prediction by the model yielded a sensitivity of approximately 71% and a specificity of around 72%.

This receptor was obtained from a young woman with stable Graves' hyperthyroidism. V is TRBV20-1 and J is TRBJ1-5, with D hard to call. Sequences were obtained from peripheral blood. The CDR3 loop is CSAQPAQNSNQPQHS. As DNA, the CDR3 is TGCAGTGCTCAACCCGCTCAAAATAGCAATCAGCCCCAGCATTCT.